The 8 T cell receptor beta chains below were found in one sample sequenced in a study of PD-1 blockade in classical Hodgkin lymphoma (dated by TCRdb to 2020 to 2021). The label giving this sample's time point can be read as: cycle 4 day 1 (C4D1), after six to seven weeks of nivolumab. All trial patients had relapsed after autologous stem cell transplantation, with cohorts A, B and C differing in prior brentuximab vedotin exposure. Libraries were constructed by the immunoSEQ multiplex PCR assay. In TCRdb, the immuneACCESS table is reduced to in-frame sequences with V and J assigned. These tables do not hold every clone; where another copy was compared, an unresolved V gene accounts for under half, and the others remain unexplained. The sample table records just under 65,000 clones; around nine tenths of these occur just once. Approximately 8% of the sample rests with the top ten. The material sequenced was peripheral blood mononuclear cells (PBMCs), taken before the fourth cycle of nivolumab. The receptor source for this set is a human donor with classical Hodgkin lymphoma.

The chain joins TRBV7-3 to TRBJ2-7, with 8 bases matching TRBD1. Germline V lookup: CDR1 SGHTA, CDR2 FQGTGA. The CDR3 extends over 17 amino acids. The J segment lost 2 bases and the V segment lost 3 bases, leaving 12 bases of the junction unmatched. The chain's CDR3 is CASSFNGQGQGAYEQYF. CDR3 nucleotide sequence: TGTGCCAGCAGCTTCAATGGACAGGGCCAAGGCGCCTACGAGCAGTACTTC.

This chain joins TRBV18 and TRBJ1-3; D may be TRBD1 (6 bases). CDR3 length: 19 amino acids. Germline V CDR1 and CDR2: KGHSH, LQKENI. Deletions cut 2 bases from V and 0 bases from J, with 20 bases between. The CDR3 nucleotides are TGTGCCAGCTCACCAAGGTCCTCGACAGGCTCTAGCTCTGGAAACACCATATATTTT. This gives the protein CASSPRSSTGSSSGNTIYF.

This chain uses TRBV5-1 with TRBJ2-2; D not certain. Germline values: CDR1 SGHRS, CDR2 YFSETQ. CDR3 length: 16 amino acids. Trimming cost V 5 bases and J 1 base, with 15 bases left between them. CDR3 protein: CASSTSPRKNTGELFF. The CDR3 nucleotides read TGCGCCAGCAGTACGTCCCCAAGGAAGAACACCGGGGAGCTGTTTTTT.

The chain has TRBV30 and TRBJ2-7, with D tentatively TRBD1 or TRBD2 (5 bases each). The V end lost 0 bases, the J end lost 2 bases, and 8 bases lay between the germline ends. The germline V gene has CDR1 GTSNPN and CDR2 SVGIG (reference sequence). This CDR3 contains 13 residues. The CDR3 here is CAWSVGRTYEQYF. CDR3 bases: TGTGCCTGGAGTGTGGGACGAACCTACGAGCAGTACTTC.

This chain uses TRBV7-9 with TRBJ2-7; weak D call: TRBD2 (5 bases). With 5 bases removed from V and 2 bases from J, the gap between germline ends came to 7 bases. This CDR3 spans 12 amino acids. The germline CDR1 and CDR2 sequences are SEHNR and FQNEAQ (reference sequence). The CDR3 coding sequence is TGTGCCAGCAGCCCGGGAACCTACGAGCAGTACTTC. Protein sequence: CASSPGTYEQYF.

This rearrangement joins TRBV2 to TRBJ2-2; D not resolved. The CDR3 length is 14 residues. Between the trimmed V and J ends, which lost 7 bases and 4 bases, there was a span of 13 bases. Looked up from germline, CDR1 is SNHLY and CDR2 is FYNNEI. The CDR3 nucleotides are TGTGCCAGCAATTTGGGTTCGGGCACCGGGGAGCTGTTTTTT. Translating it yields CASNLGSGTGELFF.

The chain carries TRBV10-3 and TRBJ2-7; tentative D call: TRBD2 (6 bases). The CDR3 runs to 13 residues. V was trimmed by 7 bases and J by 4 bases, leaving 14 bases between them. The germline gives CDR1 ENHRY, CDR2 SYGVKD. Here the CDR3 reads CAITPYGGYEQYF. For the CDR3, the DNA is TGTGCCATCACCCCTTATGGGGGGTACGAGCAGTACTTC.

This chain joins TRBV29-1 and TRBJ2-5, with D tentatively TRBD2 (6 bases). Germline V gene lookup returns CDR1 SQVTM and CDR2 ANQGSEA. This CDR3 spans 12 amino acids. The V end was cut by 6 bases, the J end by 5 bases, with 13 bases between. The CDR3 DNA is TGCAGCGTGAGACTAGACTGGGAGACCCAGTACTTC. Its protein product is CSVRLDWETQYF.